The table lists the clone carrying this TCR beta chain with a count of one. Its matching antigen is unknown. The assay was immunoSEQ multiplex PCR, and TCRdb's table has in-frame clones only and misses some. Of around 57,000 clones in the sample, about 91% were seen once. Described time point: week 11, during vaccination. Vaccination used 300 ug of mutant IDH1 20-mer peptide per dose, with topical imiquimod. Those who donated had recent WHO grade 3 or 4 IDH1-mutant, ATRX-lost astrocytomas. The data originate from a study of a mutant IDH1 vaccine in newly diagnosed glioma. Study-level information: Vaccines began 4-6 weeks after radiotherapy alone, or with temozolomide cycles. Standard pretreatment was either radiotherapy, temozolomide, or, for most, radiochemotherapy with temozolomide.

The V gene lost 2 bases and the J gene lost 0 bases, with 10 bases spanning the gap. Germline V CDR1 and CDR2: KGHSH, LQKENI. The CDR3 consists of 15 residues. Findings of the study overall: Apparently, pseudoprogression bore no relation to changes among the top peripheral T cell clonotypes.

The chain carries TRBV18 and TRBJ1-1, with D tentatively TRBD1 (5 bases). The sequenced sample was PBMCs, obtained from a glioma patient whose treatment included an IDH1 peptide vaccine. This TCR derives from a man in his forties or fifties with glioma. The CDR3 spells CASSPGGAVNTEAFF. CDR3 sequence (DNA): TGTGCCAGCTCACCAGGCGGGGCGGTGAACACTGAAGCTTTCTTT. The entire variable domain, with the rest obtained from reference TRBV18 and TRBJ1-1, is as follows: NAGVMQNPRHLVRRRGQEARLRCSPMKGHSHVYWYRQLPEEGLKFMVYLQKENIIDESGMPKERFSAEFPKEGPSILRIQQVVRGDSAAYFCASSPGGAVNTEAFFGQGTRLTVV.